Each of the 32 T cell receptor beta chains below was sequenced from the same sample in a study of beta chain features in type 1 diabetes. Study-wide findings and caveats: Type 1 diabetes patients had moderately but significantly shorter TCRB CDR3s in all four CD4+ subsets.

No antigens are known for them. Sequencing targeted expressed TCRB transcripts, as all isolated RNA had been reverse transcribed. Assay: immunoSEQ multiplex PCR; the TCRdb copy retains only in-frame clones and omits some. The sample includes some 700,000 clones, 10% to 15% of them seen just once. Sequenced material: naive CD4+ T cells from blood. The receptor set was obtained from a man younger than 30 with type 1 diabetes.

J is TRBJ1-2 and V is TRBV29-1, with a weak D call TRBD1 (5 bases). The CDR3 runs to 12 residues. The germline V and J ends were trimmed by 4 bases and 6 bases, with 12 bases remaining between them. Germline V lookup: CDR1 SQVTM, CDR2 ANQGSEA. CDR3 sequence: CSVGEGQNGYTF. The CDR3 DNA reads TGCAGCGTTGGTGAGGGGCAGAATGGCTACACCTTC.

This clone was picked up a small number of times. The chain's CDR3 is CASSRAAGVNTEAFF. As DNA, the CDR3 is TGTGCCAGCAGCCGGGCGGCAGGGGTTAACACTGAAGCTTTCTTT. The chain couples TRBV7-2 to TRBJ1-1; a weak D match, TRBD1 (6 bases). Trimming shortened V by 5 bases and J by 2 bases, and 15 bases separated the two germline ends. The CDR3 is 15 residues long. Germline V lookup: CDR1 SGHTA, CDR2 FQGNSA.

V gene TRBV29-1 combines with J gene TRBJ2-1; D unclear. The V end lost 0 bases, the J end lost 6 bases, and 27 bases lay between the germline ends. This CDR3 contains 19 residues. Germline assignment: CDR1 SQVTM and CDR2 ANQGSEA. This CDR3 reads CSVEDHGVARSLVSNEQFF. CDR3 nucleotide sequence: TGCAGCGTTGAAGATCATGGTGTCGCGAGGTCACTGGTTAGCAATGAGCAGTTCTTC.

This chain links TRBV30 with TRBJ1-1, with D possibly TRBD1 on 5 matching bases. Trimming took off 3 bases at V and 5 bases at J, with 22 bases between the two ends. Per the germline V gene, CDR1 is GTSNPN and CDR2 is SVGIG (reference sequence). The CDR3 runs 16 residues. The DNA of the CDR3 is TGTGCCTGGAGAAGATTGCAGCTCGGCCCAGGGACTGAAGCTTTCTTT. This encodes CAWRRLQLGPGTEAFF. The variable domain in full, with the rest retrieved from reference TRBV30 and TRBJ1-1, is SQTIHQWPATLVQPVGSPLSLECTVEGTSNPNLYWYRQAAGRGLQLLFYSVGIGQISSEVPQNLSASRPQDRQFILSSKKLLLSDSGFYLCAWRRLQLGPGTEAFFGQGTRLTVV.

This sequence joins TRBV5-4 and TRBJ1-2; D unclear. CDR1 is SGHNT and CDR2 is YYREEE in the germline V gene (reference sequence). The ends were cut back, 3 bases at V and 5 bases at J, with 11 bases in the middle. CDR3 size: 13 residues. The CDR3 bases are TGTGCCAGCAGCTATGGGATTATATATGGCTACACCTTC. Translated: CASSYGIIYGYTF. The whole variable domain, remainder taken from reference TRBV5-4 and TRBJ1-2, is ETGVTQSPTHLIKTRGQQVTLRCSSQSGHNTVSWYQQALGQGPQFIFQYYREEENGRGNFPPRFSGLQFPNYSSELNVNALELDDSALYLCASSYGIIYGYTFGSGTRLTVV.

This clone was recorded a few times. The rearrangement uses TRBV7-8 and TRBJ2-6; possible D gene TRBD1, 6 bases. This CDR3 is built from 16 residues. The germline CDR1 and CDR2 sequences are SGHVS and FQNEAQ. V lost 4 bases, J lost 0 bases, and 10 bases lay in between. In DNA, the CDR3 is TGTGCCAGCAGCTCCACAGGGTACTCTGGGGCCAACGTCCTGACTTTC. It yields the protein CASSSTGYSGANVLTF.

This clone showed up just a few times. J is TRBJ1-6 and V is TRBV5-1; no reliable D call. Germline V gene lookup returns CDR1 SGHRS and CDR2 YFSETQ. V was pared by 4 bases and J by 6 bases, with 17 bases between. The CDR3 spans 16 residues. This chain's CDR3 is CASSRATIVTNSPLHF. The CDR3 region has the DNA TGCGCCAGCAGCCGAGCAACGATAGTGACTAATTCACCCCTCCACTTT.

The chain couples TRBV7-2 to TRBJ1-2, with D hard to call. Deletions cut 3 bases from V and 7 bases from J, with 9 bases between. The CDR3 loop spans 12 amino acids. Germline V gene data show CDR1 as SGHTA and CDR2 as FQGNSA. The CDR3 is CASSFQVAGYTF. CDR3 sequence (DNA): TGTGCCAGCAGCTTCCAGGTCGCTGGCTACACCTTC. The variable domain in full, completed from reference TRBV7-2 and TRBJ1-2, reads GAGVSQSPSNKVTEKGKDVELRCDPISGHTALYWYRQSLGQGLEFLIYFQGNSAPDKSGLPSDRFSAERTGGSVSTLTIQRTQQEDSAVYLCASSFQVAGYTFGSGTRLTVV.

The V and J genes are TRBV7-9 and TRBJ2-4; no reliable D call. V was trimmed by 1 base and J by 1 base, leaving 8 bases between them. Germline assignment: CDR1 SEHNR and CDR2 FQNEAQ (reference sequence). The CDR3 covers 15 residues. CDR3 nucleotides: TGTGCCAGCAGCTTAGAGGGCCGGGCCAAAAACATTCAGTACTTC. This encodes CASSLEGRAKNIQYF.

The chain employs TRBV5-1 and TRBJ2-2; D is perhaps TRBD1 or TRBD2 (5 bases each). Trimming left V 4 bases short and J 1 base short, with 11 bases between. The CDR3 consists of 15 residues. Germline V gene lookup returns CDR1 SGHRS and CDR2 YFSETQ. CDR3 amino acids: CASSHGTENTGELFF. The DNA of the CDR3 is TGCGCCAGCAGCCATGGGACGGAGAACACCGGGGAGCTGTTTTTT.

In its sample, this clone was seen a few times. The V call is TRBV5-1, the J call TRBJ2-1; D ambiguous. Germline CDR1 reads SGHRS; CDR2 reads YFSETQ. V was shortened by 0 bases and J by 0 bases, with 10 bases between the two germline ends. The CDR3 runs to 16 residues. The CDR3 DNA sequence: TGCGCCAGCAGCTTGGCGTCGCCGAGCTCCTACAATGAGCAGTTCTTC. It encodes CASSLASPSSYNEQFF. Supplemented by reference TRBV5-1 and TRBJ2-1, the full variable domain reads KAGVTQTPRYLIKTRGQQVTLSCSPISGHRSVSWYQQTPGQGLQFLFEYFSETQRNKGNFPGRFSGRQFSNSRSEMNVSTLELGDSALYLCASSLASPSSYNEQFFGPGTRLTVL.

The V gene is TRBV28, the J gene TRBJ1-2, with D tentatively TRBD1 (5 bases). The CDR3 contains 13 residues. Deletions cut 6 bases from V and 4 bases from J, with 12 bases between. Germline CDR1 is MDHEN and CDR2 is SYDVKM. As DNA, the CDR3 is TGTGCCAGCAGCAGGGCCTTGGGCTATGGCTACACCTTC. This gives the protein CASSRALGYGYTF.

J is TRBJ1-2 and V is TRBV2, with TRBD1 identical over 7 bases. The CDR3 sequence is 14 residues long. The germline gives CDR1 SNHLY, CDR2 FYNNEI. The J segment lost 4 bases and the V segment lost 5 bases, leaving 7 bases of the junction unmatched. CDR3 in amino acids: CASSLPGQTYGYTF. The CDR3 coding sequence is TGTGCCAGCAGTCTCCCGGGACAGACCTATGGCTACACCTTC.

The rearrangement uses TRBV9 and TRBJ1-1; TRBD1 might be the D (6 bases). The CDR3 loop spans 14 amino acids. Between the trimmed V and J ends, which lost 0 bases and 3 bases, there was a span of 9 bases. CDR1 and CDR2 (germline): SGDLS, YYNGEE. The CDR3 DNA follows: TGTGCCAGCAGCGTAGCAGGGGAGGACACTGAAGCTTTCTTT. Its protein product is CASSVAGEDTEAFF.

For the CDR3, the DNA is TGTGCCATCACCGAAAACGCGAACACTGAAGCTTTCTTT. As protein: CAITENANTEAFF. The rearrangement links TRBV10-3 to TRBJ1-1; D uncertain. Germline V gives CDR1 ENHRY, CDR2 SYGVKD. Between the trimmed V and J ends, which lost 7 bases and 1 base, there was a span of 10 bases. The CDR3 sequence is 13 residues long.

This clone came up a few times. This chain uses TRBV2 with TRBJ2-2; D unclear. This CDR3 has 15 amino acids. Trimming pared 1 base from V and 1 base from J, leaving 7 bases between. Germline CDR1 reads SNHLY; CDR2 reads FYNNEI. DNA for the CDR3: TGTGCCAGCAGTGAAGTCCAGAAGAACACCGGGGAGCTGTTTTTT. Protein product: CASSEVQKNTGELFF.

V is TRBV5-6 and J is TRBJ2-7; TRBD2 agrees at 8 bases. Germline V lookup: CDR1 SGHDT, CDR2 YYEEEE. The CDR3 is made up of 13 amino acids. V lost 3 bases and J lost 6; bases outside the gene matches: 5. The CDR3 loop is CASSYRGGREQYF. CDR3 DNA: TGTGCCAGCAGCTACCGCGGGGGGCGCGAGCAGTACTTC.

In this sample, this clone turned up a few times. This chain links TRBV30 with TRBJ2-3; a weak D match, TRBD2 (5 bases). Trimming removed 8 bases at V and 3 bases at J, with 12 bases between. This CDR3 spans 12 amino acids. Germline values: CDR1 GTSNPN, CDR2 SVGIG (reference sequence). CDR3 sequence: CAGGFRTDTQYF. In DNA form, the CDR3 reads TGTGCCGGCGGGTTCCGGACAGATACGCAGTATTTT.

In this sample, this clone turned up a few times. The CDR3 here is CASSLTQGAYEQYF. Here the CDR3 DNA reads TGCGCCAGCAGCTTAACACAGGGGGCCTACGAGCAGTACTTC. The chain combines TRBV5-1 with TRBJ2-7, with 8 bases lining up with TRBD1. Trimming took 2 bases from V and 2 from J; bases not matched to a gene: 3. The germline CDR1 and CDR2 sequences are SGHRS and YFSETQ. The CDR3 consists of 14 residues.

The chain links TRBV29-1 to TRBJ1-3; no clear D. Germline CDR1 reads SQVTM; CDR2 reads ANQGSEA. Trimming cost V 1 base and J 4 bases, with 11 bases left between them. This CDR3 comprises 14 residues. The CDR3 loop reads CSVEGGSGGNTIYF. The CDR3 nucleotides read TGCAGCGTTGAAGGGGGTTCAGGAGGAAACACCATATATTTT. The full variable domain, its missing parts supplied by reference TRBV29-1 and TRBJ1-3, is SAVISQKPSRDICQRGTSLTIQCQVDSQVTMMFWYRQQPGQSLTLIATANQGSEATYESGFVIDKFPISRPNLTFSTLTVSNMSPEDSSIYLCSVEGGSGGNTIYFGEGSWLTVV.

This clone was seen a few times. J is TRBJ1-2 and V is TRBV30, with D perhaps matching TRBD1 (5 bases). This CDR3 contains 12 residues. Trimming left V 8 bases short and J 4 bases short, with 14 bases between. Per germline, CDR1 GTSNPN and CDR2 SVGIG (reference sequence). CDR3 nucleotides: TGTGCCCAGGGCGTCTGGGCCTATGGCTACACCTTC. Encoded protein: CAQGVWAYGYTF. The full variable domain, in which reference TRBV30 and TRBJ1-2 provide the parts outside the CDR3, is SQTIHQWPATLVQPVGSPLSLECTVEGTSNPNLYWYRQAAGRGLQLLFYSVGIGQISSEVPQNLSASRPQDRQFILSSKKLLLSDSGFYLCAQGVWAYGYTFGSGTRLTVV.

This clone has a single count. This rearrangement joins TRBV6-4 to TRBJ2-3; 9 bases are shared with TRBD2. CDR1 MRHNA and CDR2 SNTAGT come from the germline V gene. CDR3 length: 15 amino acids. With 3 bases clipped from V and 0 bases from J, the junction kept 1 base outside the gene matches. The CDR3 DNA follows: TGTGCCAGCAGTGAGGGACTAGCTAGCACAGATACGCAGTATTTT. It codes for CASSEGLASTDTQYF.

V and J are TRBV6-1 and TRBJ1-2; possibly TRBD1 for D (6 bases). The germline V and J ends were trimmed by 1 base and 7 bases, with 16 bases remaining between them. The CDR3 covers 15 residues. Germline V gives CDR1 MNHNS, CDR2 SASEGT. CDR3 coding DNA: TGTGCCAGCAGTGAAGAACTTTGGACAGCTCGTGGCTACACCTTC. Translation: CASSEELWTARGYTF.

This chain links TRBV2 with TRBJ2-1, with D possibly TRBD2 on 5 matching bases. From germline, CDR1 is SNHLY and CDR2 FYNNEI. The CDR3 covers 12 residues. V was trimmed by 8 bases and J by 4 bases, leaving 9 bases between them. This CDR3 reads CASGSQYNEQFF. The CDR3, as DNA: TGTGCCAGCGGGAGCCAGTACAATGAGCAGTTCTTC.

This clone was seen a handful of times. The rearrangement uses TRBV19 and TRBJ1-5; 7 positions match TRBD1. With 10 bases clipped from V and 1 base from J, the junction kept 7 bases outside the gene matches. Germline assignment: CDR1 LNHDA and CDR2 SQIVND (reference sequence). The CDR3 spans 14 residues. CDR3: CATGGQASNQPQHF. CDR3 DNA: TGTGCCACGGGCGGACAGGCGAGCAATCAGCCCCAGCATTTT.

This clone was found a few times. V gene TRBV30 combines with J gene TRBJ2-2; TRBD1 aligns across 9 bases. J gave up 5 bases and V 1 base, and 5 bases lay outside the gene matches. The CDR3 spans 15 residues. Germline V gene data show CDR1 as GTSNPN and CDR2 as SVGIG (reference sequence). Here the CDR3 DNA reads TGTGCCTGGAGTGCACGCGACAGGGGGACCGGGGAGCTGTTTTTT. Protein: CAWSARDRGTGELFF.

As for this clone: Other DNA sequences of this sample code for an identical CDR3. This chain connects TRBV30 to TRBJ1-6; D is ambiguous. From germline, CDR1 is GTSNPN and CDR2 SVGIG (reference sequence). V dropped 2 bases and J dropped 7 bases, with 3 bases sitting between them. The CDR3 has 11 residues. Written as DNA, the CDR3 is TGTGCCTGGAGTAGGAATTCACCCCTCCACTTT. This gives the protein CAWSRNSPLHF.

The chain recombines TRBV10-3 with TRBJ1-2; D is perhaps TRBD1 (6 bases). V was shortened by 5 bases and J by 4 bases, with 11 bases between the two germline ends. This CDR3 spans 13 amino acids. Germline-derived CDR1 and CDR2 are ENHRY and SYGVKD. The CDR3 spells CAISTDRSYGYTF. The CDR3 DNA reads as TGTGCCATCAGTACTGACAGGAGCTATGGCTACACCTTC.

This clone was counted between two and nine times. This chain links TRBV15 with TRBJ1-1, with 7 bases fitting TRBD1. The trim removed 3 bases at V and 0 bases at J, leaving 7 bases unmatched. Per germline, CDR1 LNHNV and CDR2 YYDKDF (reference sequence). This CDR3 region has 16 residues. The CDR3 DNA is TGTGCCACCAGCAGGACGGACAGGACTATGAACACTGAAGCTTTCTTT. It translates to CATSRTDRTMNTEAFF.

Written as DNA, the CDR3 is TGTGCCAGCAGTGGAGGACAGAAGAACACCGGGGAGCTGTTTTTT. Translation: CASSGGQKNTGELFF. This chain joins TRBV25-1 and TRBJ2-2, with D tentatively TRBD1 (6 bases). This CDR3 has 15 amino acids. CDR1 is MGHDK, CDR2 SYGVNS, per germline. V was shortened by 4 bases and J by 1 base, with 10 bases between the two germline ends.

This clone was counted between two and nine times. V usage is TRBV25-1 and J usage is TRBJ2-1, with D unresolved. The CDR3 sequence is 14 residues long. Trimming pared 3 bases from V and 4 bases from J, leaving 10 bases between. CDR1 and CDR2 from the germline V gene are MGHDK and SYGVNS. As DNA, the CDR3 is TGTGCCAGCAGTGAGACCCCGCCTTACAATGAGCAGTTCTTC. The encoded protein is CASSETPPYNEQFF.

This clone was counted a few times. Written as DNA, the CDR3 is TGTGCCAGCAGCCCAGGGCCCTACTACAATGAGCAGTTCTTC. Translating it yields CASSPGPYYNEQFF. V is TRBV7-6 and J is TRBJ2-1, with a weak D call TRBD1 (5 bases). Between the trimmed V and J ends, which lost 5 bases and 3 bases, there was a span of 11 bases. Per germline, CDR1 SGHVS and CDR2 FNYEAQ. The CDR3 has 14 amino acids.